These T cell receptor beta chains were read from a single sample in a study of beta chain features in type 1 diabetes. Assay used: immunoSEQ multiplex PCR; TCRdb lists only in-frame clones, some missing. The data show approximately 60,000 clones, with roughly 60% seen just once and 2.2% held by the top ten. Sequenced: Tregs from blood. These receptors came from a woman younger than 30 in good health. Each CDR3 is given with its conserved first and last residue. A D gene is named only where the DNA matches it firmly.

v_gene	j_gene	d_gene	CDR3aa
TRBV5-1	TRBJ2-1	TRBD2	CASSPAGVGNEQFF
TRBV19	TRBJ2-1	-	CASKRYSSYNEQFF
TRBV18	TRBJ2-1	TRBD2	CASSPRIGLARSDEQFF
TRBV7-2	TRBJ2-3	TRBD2	CASSPWTSGRNTQYF
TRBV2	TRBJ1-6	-	CASNRANNSPLHF
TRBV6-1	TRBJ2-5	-	CASSFVQVPETQYF
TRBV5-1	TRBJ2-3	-	CASSYFGGRDTQYF
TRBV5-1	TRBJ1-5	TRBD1	CASRPGTGQGLQPQHF
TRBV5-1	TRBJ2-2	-	CASSLERGGGSPGELFF
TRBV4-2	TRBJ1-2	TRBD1	CASSPSRGSDYGYTF
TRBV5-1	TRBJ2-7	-	CASSLIDSGSYEQYF
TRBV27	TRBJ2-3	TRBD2	CASSTSGRLGGADTQYF
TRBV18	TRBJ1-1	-	CASSPTGLYTEAFF
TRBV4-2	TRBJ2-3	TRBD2	CASSQVAGGVSDTQYF
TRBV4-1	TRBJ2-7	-	CASSQVGAGSSEQYF
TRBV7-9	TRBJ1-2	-	CASSTGRSDGHTF
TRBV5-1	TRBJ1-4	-	CASKTRAGTNEKLFF
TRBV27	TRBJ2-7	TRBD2	CASSSPLGGTGEQYF
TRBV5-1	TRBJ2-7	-	CASSPGGPQNEQYF
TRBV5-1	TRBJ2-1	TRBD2	CASSFEAGVVNEQFF
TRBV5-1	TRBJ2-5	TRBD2	CASRRASGVETQYF
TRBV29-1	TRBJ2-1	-	CSVALQQGDEQFF
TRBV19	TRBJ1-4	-	CASSIEEQGTEKLFF
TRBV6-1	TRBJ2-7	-	CASSDKSVRTYEQYF
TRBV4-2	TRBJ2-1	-	CASSQEGGGYNEQFF
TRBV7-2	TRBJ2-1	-	CASSIDSLGNEQFF